This T cell receptor beta chain was sequenced during a study of control samples from healthy donors and cancer patients. This table comes from immunoSEQ multiplex PCR, and its TCRdb copy is limited to in-frame clones, with some not included. The sample includes 90,000 to 100,000 clones, about 87% seen only once; the top ten take approximately 15%. Germline loops: CDR1 PRHDT, CDR2 FYEKMQ (reference sequence). The CDR3 covers 16 residues. V lost 3 bases to trimming and J lost 2 bases; unmatched junction nucleotides: 5. Sequencing was performed on blood. This sequence originates from a woman aged 70-85 years in good health. The chain links TRBV13 to TRBJ1-4; 8 bases match TRBD1. The CDR3 nucleotides read TGTGCCAGCAGCTTTCAGGGGGCGCTTACTAATGAAAAACTGTTTTTT. Its translation is CASSFQGALTNEKLFF. Full variable domain (missing parts from reference TRBV13 and TRBJ1-4): AAGVIQSPRHLIKEKRETATLKCYPIPRHDTVYWYQQGPGQDPQFLISFYEKMQSDKGSIPDRFSAQQFSDYHSELNMSSLELGDSALYFCASSFQGALTNEKLFFGSGTQLSVL.